These 31 T cell receptor beta chains were sequenced from one sample in a study of cytomegalovirus exposure and HLA in healthy donors. With 60 Vbeta and 13 Jbeta primers, the PCR was carried out. TCRdb keeps only in-frame clones here, not all; method: immunoSEQ multiplex PCR. This table holds 55,000 to 65,000 clones. The specimen was PBMCs. The receptors originated from a woman under 30 in good health and CMV-seronegative.

The V call is TRBV7-9, the J call TRBJ1-5; 8 bases fit TRBD1. The CDR3 consists of 15 residues. CDR1 and CDR2 from the germline V gene are SEHNR and FQNEAQ (reference sequence). The ends lost 5 bases at V and 4 bases at J; junction bases unmatched: 7. This chain's CDR3 is CASSPDRVGNQPQHF. CDR3 nucleotide sequence: TGTGCCAGCAGCCCGGACAGGGTAGGGAATCAGCCCCAGCATTTT.

The rearrangement joins TRBV4-1 to TRBJ2-4; D not certain. V was shortened by 0 bases and J by 9 bases, with 6 bases between the two germline ends. The CDR3 loop spans 12 amino acids. Looked up from germline, CDR1 is MGHRA and CDR2 is YSYEKL. CDR3 in amino acids: CASSQEVGIQYF. The CDR3 DNA sequence: TGCGCCAGCAGCCAAGAGGTCGGCATTCAGTACTTC.

The chain carries TRBV30 and TRBJ2-3, with D tentatively TRBD2 (6 bases). The CDR3 loop spans 15 amino acids. V lost 1 base to trimming and J lost 0 bases, with 11 bases between them. Germline V gives CDR1 GTSNPN, CDR2 SVGIG (reference sequence). The CDR3 DNA reads TGTGCCTGGAGTGGGCTAGCGATTAGCACAGATACGCAGTATTTT. It codes for CAWSGLAISTDTQYF.

This chain uses TRBV15 with TRBJ1-6; D not resolved. The V end lost 6 bases, the J end lost 7 bases, and 10 bases lay between the germline ends. The CDR3 is made up of 13 amino acids. Germline V CDR1 and CDR2: LNHNV, YYDKDF (reference sequence). The DNA of the CDR3 is TGTGCCACCAGACCCGCGTTGAATTCACCCCTCCACTTT. Protein sequence: CATRPALNSPLHF.

The chain employs TRBV5-8 and TRBJ1-2, with D unclear. Deletions cut 4 bases from V and 2 bases from J, with 9 bases between. The V gene's germline CDR1 is SGHTS and CDR2 YDEGEE. The CDR3 length is 13 residues. CDR3 sequence (DNA): TGTGCCAGCAGCCAACAGTCAAACTATGGCTACACCTTC. Amino acid sequence: CASSQQSNYGYTF.

V is TRBV10-2 and J is TRBJ1-1; D is undetermined. Trimming removed 7 bases at V and 4 bases at J, with 13 bases between. This CDR3 is built from 13 residues. The germline gives CDR1 WSHSY, CDR2 SAAADI. CDR3 region: CASTAGSGTEAFF. The CDR3 DNA sequence: TGCGCCAGCACCGCAGGTAGTGGCACTGAAGCTTTCTTT.

The J gene is TRBJ2-2, the V gene TRBV11-1; 8 nucleotides match TRBD1. Germline V gives CDR1 SGHAT, CDR2 FQDESV (reference sequence). The junction had 10 bases not matched to a gene; V was cut back by 6 bases and J by 4 bases. This CDR3 spans 16 amino acids. This CDR3 is CASRGTRGRRTGELFF. The CDR3 DNA reads TGTGCCAGCAGGGGAACCAGGGGGCGCCGCACCGGGGAGCTGTTTTTT.

V gene TRBV9 combines with J gene TRBJ1-1, with 7 bases identical to TRBD1. J was trimmed by 6 bases and V by 3 bases; bases with no gene match: 8. The V gene's germline CDR1 is SGDLS and CDR2 YYNGEE. The CDR3 sequence is 14 residues long. CDR3 region: CASSALHRGPEAFF. CDR3 nucleotide sequence: TGTGCCAGCAGCGCCCTACACAGGGGTCCTGAAGCTTTCTTT.

Here the CDR3 DNA reads TGCAGCGTTGAAGGACTTGCGAACACTGAAGCTTTCTTT. It translates to CSVEGLANTEAFF. This chain uses TRBV29-1 with TRBJ1-1; the D is unclear. This CDR3 region has 13 residues. Trimming took off 1 base at V and 1 base at J, with 7 bases between the two ends. Germline CDR1 and CDR2: SQVTM and ANQGSEA.

This chain links TRBV5-5 with TRBJ1-5; D not resolved. The germline V gene encodes CDR1 SGHKS and CDR2 YYEKEE (reference sequence). V lost 3 bases, J lost 1 base, and 8 bases lay in between. The CDR3 runs to 14 residues. CDR3 sequence reads: CASSSVTSNQPQHF. CDR3 DNA: TGTGCCAGCAGCTCGGTCACGAGCAATCAGCCCCAGCATTTT.

The genes are TRBV13 and TRBJ1-2; 8 bases are shared with TRBD1. Germline trimming cut 1 base from V and 3 bases from J; bases unmatched to any gene: 16. Germline loops: CDR1 PRHDT, CDR2 FYEKMQ (reference sequence). There are 19 residues in the CDR3. As DNA, the CDR3 is TGTGCCAGCAGCTTAGCTGGGTACCGGACAGGGACCTTTGACTATGGCTACACCTTC. It specifies CASSLAGYRTGTFDYGYTF.

The rearrangement joins TRBV6-1 to TRBJ1-5; TRBD1 agrees at 8 bases. This CDR3 is built from 15 residues. Germline V CDR1 and CDR2: MNHNS, SASEGT. V was clipped by 4 bases and J by 3 bases; unmatched bases: 5. The CDR3 loop is CASSAGTGLNQPQHF. The CDR3 DNA reads TGTGCCAGCAGTGCCGGGACAGGTCTCAATCAGCCCCAGCATTTT.

This rearrangement joins TRBV6-1 to TRBJ2-3, with TRBD2 as a possible D gene (6 bases). V lost 2 bases and J lost 4, with 16 bases in between. This CDR3 spans 16 amino acids. The germline CDR1 and CDR2 sequences are MNHNS and SASEGT. CDR3 in DNA: TGTGCCAGCAGTGAATGGGCGGGGTCTTCATCAGATACGCAGTATTTT. Its translation: CASSEWAGSSSDTQYF.

V and J are TRBV9 and TRBJ2-2; unclear D gene. CDR3 length: 16 amino acids. The V end lost 2 bases, the J end lost 0 bases, and 11 bases lay between the germline ends. CDR1 and CDR2 from the germline V gene are SGDLS and YYNGEE. The CDR3 coding sequence is TGTGCCAGCAGCGTTTTTGACATTTCGAACACCGGGGAGCTGTTTTTT. Its protein is CASSVFDISNTGELFF.

The V and J genes are TRBV7-9 and TRBJ2-1, with 10 bases identical to TRBD1. There are 15 residues in the CDR3. Germline V CDR1 and CDR2: SEHNR, FQNEAQ (reference sequence). Losses at the gene ends were 6 bases for V and 3 bases for J; bases not matched to a gene: 5. The CDR3 DNA sequence: TGTGCCAGCAGACTCGGACAGGGGGTCTACAATGAGCAGTTCTTC. It is translated as CASRLGQGVYNEQFF. Filled out from reference TRBV7-9 and TRBJ2-1, the complete variable domain reads DTGVSQNPRHKITKRGQNVTFRCDPISEHNRLYWYRQTLGQGPEFLTYFQNEAQLEKSRLLSDRFSAERPKGSFSTLEIQRTEQGDSAMYLCASRLGQGVYNEQFFGPGTRLTVL.

The V call is TRBV5-5, the J call TRBJ2-7; 8 bases are a match to TRBD1. The CDR3 covers 14 residues. CDR1 and CDR2 from the germline V gene are SGHKS and YYEKEE (reference sequence). Trimming at V came to 4 bases and at J to 5 bases, leaving 8 bases not matched to a gene. CDR3 nucleotides: TGTGCCAGCAGCCTGGGACAGGCCCGGGACGAGCAGTACTTC. It is translated as CASSLGQARDEQYF.

The V call is TRBV7-9, the J call TRBJ2-1, with 10 bases matching TRBD2. The CDR3 consists of 16 residues. V shed 5 bases, J shed 3 bases, and the junction held 7 bases outside the gene matches. Looked up from germline, CDR1 is SEHNR and CDR2 is FQNEAQ (reference sequence). CDR3 nucleotide sequence: TGTGCCAGCAGCCCACCTAGCGGGAGACACTACAATGAGCAGTTCTTC. This translates into CASSPPSGRHYNEQFF.

CDR3 sequence (DNA): TGTGCCAGCTCACTAAGCGACGGAGCTAACTATGGCTACACCTTC. Protein: CASSLSDGANYGYTF. V is TRBV18 and J is TRBJ1-2; D is uncertain. With 4 bases removed from V and 0 bases from J, the gap between germline ends came to 12 bases. Germline V lookup: CDR1 KGHSH, CDR2 LQKENI. CDR3 length: 15 residues.

In nucleotides, the CDR3 is TGCAGCGTTGAACGGACGGGCGGGAGCTCCTACAATGAGCAGTTCTTC. Translation gives CSVERTGGSSYNEQFF. The J gene is TRBJ2-1, the V gene TRBV29-1; 7 bases match TRBD2. This CDR3 comprises 16 residues. Per the germline V gene, CDR1 is SQVTM and CDR2 is ANQGSEA. After removal of 2 bases from V and 0 bases from J, the junction contained 7 bases not matched to a gene.

The chain employs TRBV30 and TRBJ1-2; D gene unclear. The CDR3 is made up of 12 amino acids. Trimming cost V 6 bases and J 2 bases, with 10 bases left between them. From germline, CDR1 is GTSNPN and CDR2 SVGIG (reference sequence). The CDR3 protein is CACRIANYGYTF. Here the CDR3 DNA reads TGTGCCTGCAGAATAGCCAACTATGGCTACACCTTC.

The chain uses TRBV15 and TRBJ2-7; 12 nucleotides match TRBD2. The CDR3 consists of 15 residues. After removal of 5 bases from V and 6 bases from J, the junction contained 8 bases not matched to a gene. From germline, CDR1 is LNHNV and CDR2 YYDKDF (reference sequence). DNA for the CDR3: TGTGCCACCAGCCAGACTAGCGGGAGTTTGGGCGAGCAGTACTTC. Amino acids: CATSQTSGSLGEQYF.

The chain is built from TRBV15 and TRBJ2-7, with D possibly TRBD2 on 5 matching bases. Looked up from germline, CDR1 is LNHNV and CDR2 is YYDKDF (reference sequence). Trimming left V 5 bases short and J 1 base short, with 15 bases between. This CDR3 spans 15 amino acids. CDR3 amino acids: CATSEGTSTSYEQYF. The CDR3 coding sequence is TGTGCCACCAGCGAGGGAACTAGTACGTCCTACGAGCAGTACTTC.

The chain is built from TRBV9 and TRBJ2-3, with TRBD2 matching 8 bases. Germline CDR1 and CDR2: SGDLS and YYNGEE. J gave up 6 bases and V 4 bases, and 7 bases lay outside the gene matches. This CDR3 has 14 amino acids. CDR3 sequence (DNA): TGTGCCAGCAGCTCCGGGACTAGTAGGGATACGCAGTATTTT. Encoded protein: CASSSGTSRDTQYF.

The chain employs TRBV6-5 and TRBJ1-1; D gene uncertain. This CDR3 spans 11 amino acids. Trimming shortened V by 6 bases and J by 6 bases, and 8 bases separated the two germline ends. Germline CDR1 MNHEY, CDR2 SVGAGI. The CDR3 region is CASRNGAEAFF. Here the CDR3 DNA reads TGTGCCAGCAGAAACGGGGCTGAAGCTTTCTTT.

The chain carries TRBV4-1 and TRBJ1-1, with 9 bases that match TRBD1. The CDR3 contains 17 residues. Germline values: CDR1 MGHRA, CDR2 YSYEKL. The junction had 6 bases not matched to a gene; V was cut back by 0 bases and J by 1 base. DNA of the CDR3: TGCGCCAGCAGCCAAGAATGGGACAGGGAACGGAACACTGAAGCTTTCTTT. As protein: CASSQEWDRERNTEAFF.

V and J are TRBV6-5 and TRBJ2-5; 9 bases map to TRBD1. The end of the DNA fits TRBJ2-7 better, so the J call may be wrong. The germline V gene encodes CDR1 MNHEY and CDR2 SVGAGI. The CDR3 covers 15 residues. CDR3 DNA: TGTGCCAGCAGCCCCTCCCGGACAGGGGACAACGAGCAGTACTTC. The encoded protein is CASSPSRTGDNEQYF.

The V gene is TRBV29-1, the J gene TRBJ2-7; TRBD2 matches at 13 bases. J was trimmed by 6 bases and V by 5 bases; bases with no gene match: 7. The CDR3 extends over 14 amino acids. Germline V gene data show CDR1 as SQVTM and CDR2 as ANQGSEA. CDR3 amino acids: CSVSSGTSGTEQYF. The CDR3 DNA reads TGCAGCGTTTCTTCCGGGACTAGCGGGACCGAGCAGTACTTC.

The chain links TRBV5-1 to TRBJ1-1; no reliable D call. Trimming pared 0 bases from V and 0 bases from J, leaving 9 bases between. CDR3 length equals 15 residues. Germline CDR1 is SGHRS and CDR2 is YFSETQ. The CDR3 here is CASSLGAAMNTEAFF. The CDR3 nucleotides read TGCGCCAGCAGCTTGGGTGCAGCGATGAACACTGAAGCTTTCTTT.

V usage is TRBV27 and J usage is TRBJ2-7; TRBD1 is a possible D gene (6 bases). Trimming pared 5 bases from V and 3 bases from J, leaving 14 bases between. The germline gives CDR1 MNHEY, CDR2 SMNVEV (reference sequence). The CDR3 is 14 amino acids. The CDR3 is CASSVRGNFYEQYF. CDR3 DNA: TGTGCCAGCAGTGTGAGGGGGAACTTCTACGAGCAGTACTTC.

The chain carries TRBV7-9 and TRBJ2-2, with TRBD2 identical over 13 bases. In germline, CDR1 is SEHNR, CDR2 FQNEAQ (reference sequence). This CDR3 has 18 residues. The V and J ends lost 0 bases and 6 bases, in that order; junction bases with no gene match: 7. The CDR3 protein is CASSLARRTSGSAGELFF. The CDR3 DNA sequence: TGTGCCAGCAGCTTAGCCCGGCGGACTAGCGGGAGTGCCGGGGAGCTGTTTTTT.

The rearrangement uses TRBV30 and TRBJ2-1; D not resolved. Germline assignment: CDR1 GTSNPN and CDR2 SVGIG (reference sequence). CDR3 size: 14 residues. The germline V and J ends were trimmed by 0 bases and 8 bases, with 14 bases remaining between them. The CDR3, as DNA: TGTGCCTGGAGTGTACGGGTGAGCGTAGATGAGCAGTTCTTC. This sequence encodes CAWSVRVSVDEQFF.